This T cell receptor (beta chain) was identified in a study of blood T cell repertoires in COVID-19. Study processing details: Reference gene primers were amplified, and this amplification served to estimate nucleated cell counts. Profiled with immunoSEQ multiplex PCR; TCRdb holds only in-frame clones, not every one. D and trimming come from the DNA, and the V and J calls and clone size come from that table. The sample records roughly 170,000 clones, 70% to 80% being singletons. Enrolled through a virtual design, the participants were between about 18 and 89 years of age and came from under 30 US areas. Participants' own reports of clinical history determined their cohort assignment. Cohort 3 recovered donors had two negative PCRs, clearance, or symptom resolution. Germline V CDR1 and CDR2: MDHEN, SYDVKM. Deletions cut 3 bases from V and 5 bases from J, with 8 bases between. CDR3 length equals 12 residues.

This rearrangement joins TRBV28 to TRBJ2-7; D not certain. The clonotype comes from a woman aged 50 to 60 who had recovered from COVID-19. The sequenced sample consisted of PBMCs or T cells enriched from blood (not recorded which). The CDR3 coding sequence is TGTGCCAGCAGTTTGCTCAGGAACGAGCAGTACTTC. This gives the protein CASSLLRNEQYF.